Listed below are T cell receptor beta chains from one sample, sequenced in a study of T cells in Graves' hyperthyroidism and ophthalmopathy. MiXCR, applied by TCRdb to the multiplex PCR reads, yields one record per CDR3 protein. The table lists a few hundred thousand distinct CDR3 sequences, approximately 15% of them singletons, with more than 5% in the top ten. The specimen sequenced was blood. The receptors here all came from a woman in her twenties or thirties with Graves' hyperthyroidism that later progressed to Graves' ophthalmopathy. Each CDR3 is given with its conserved first and last residue. A D gene is named only where the DNA matches it firmly. Part of the rows lack a size; the others show once, few, many or a class for expanded clones.

j_call v_call clone_size d_call cdr3_aa cdr3_nt
TRBJ1-2 TRBV9 many - CASKGSGIYGYTF TGTGCCAGTAAGGGGTCCGGGATTTATGGCTACACCTTC
TRBJ2-7 TRBV14 many TRBD1 CASSHPSRGQGLYEQYF TGTGCCAGCAGCCACCCCTCTCGGGGACAGGGGCTGTACGAGCAGTACTTC
TRBJ2-6 TRBV20-1 - TRBD1 CSARGGQGNNVLTF TGCAGTGCTAGAGGCGGACAGGGAAACAACGTCCTGACTTTC
TRBJ1-5 TRBV6-1 many - CASTLAVDLNQPQHF TGTGCCAGCACCCTCGCGGTGGACCTCAATCAGCCCCAGCATTTT
TRBJ1-5 TRBV19 - - CASSIVGLRNQPQHF TGTGCCAGTAGTATAGTGGGTCTCCGCAATCAGCCCCAGCATTTT
TRBJ2-1 TRBV7-2 many TRBD2 CASSLVAASGGGEQFF TGTGCCAGCAGCTTAGTAGCGGCTAGCGGGGGGGGTGAGCAGTTCTTC
TRBJ2-3 TRBV12-5 many - CASGLGQGTDTQYF TGTGCTAGTGGTTTGGGACAGGGCACAGATACGCAGTATTTT
TRBJ1-5 TRBV7-9 - - CASSAIGELNQPQHF TGTGCCAGCAGCGCAATAGGTGAACTCAATCAGCCCCAGCATTTT
TRBJ2-4 TRBV2 many - CASRNREISEDIQYF TGTGCCAGCAGAAACAGGGAGATTAGTGAAGACATTCAGTACTTC
TRBJ1-6 TRBV6-4 few - CASSDSSWGSNSPLHF TGTGCCAGCAGTGACTCGAGTTGGGGCAGTAATTCACCCCTCCACTTT
TRBJ2-2 TRBV28 many TRBD2 CASKDGGSTVNTGELFF TGTGCCAGCAAAGACGGCGGGAGTACCGTGAACACCGGGGAGCTGTTTTTT
TRBJ2-7 TRBV12-3/TRBV12-4 many TRBD1 CASSWPGQGLYEQYF TGTGCCAGCAGTTGGCCGGGACAGGGGCTCTACGAGCAGTACTTC
TRBJ2-7 TRBV20-1 - - CSAIPTPDHEQYF TGCAGTGCTATTCCCACCCCCGACCACGAGCAGTACTTC
TRBJ2-7 TRBV6-2/TRBV6-3 many - CASSYSILASYEQYF TGTGCCAGCAGTTACTCGATTTTGGCCTCCTACGAGCAGTACTTC
TRBJ2-4 TRBV20-1 many TRBD2 CSARDRGGIQYF TGCAGTGCTAGAGATCGGGGGGGCATTCAGTACTTC
TRBJ2-5 TRBV27 - - CASSWGAGETQYF TGTGCCAGCAGCTGGGGGGCGGGGGAGACCCAGTACTTC
TRBJ2-7 TRBV24-1 few - CATSDPLTPSSYEQYF TGTGCCACCAGTGATCCCCTCACACCGAGCTCCTACGAGCAGTACTTC
TRBJ1-1 TRBV6-2/TRBV6-3 many TRBD1 CASSWDRDRAFHTEAFF TGTGCCAGCAGTTGGGACCGGGACAGAGCCTTCCACACTGAAGCTTTCTTT
TRBJ2-7 TRBV18 - - CASSPPIQDYEQYF TGTGCCAGCTCACCACCTATTCAGGACTACGAGCAGTACTTC
TRBJ2-5 TRBV28 many - CASRGGNLQETQYF TGTGCCAGTAGAGGGGGAAACCTCCAAGAGACCCAGTACTTC
TRBJ2-5 TRBV20-1 many TRBD2 CSARGSGRALGETQYF TGCAGTGCTAGAGGAAGCGGGAGGGCCCTCGGGGAGACCCAGTACTTC
TRBJ2-7 TRBV25-1 few TRBD1 CASHPDRGYEQYF TGTGCCAGCCACCCAGACAGGGGTTACGAGCAGTACTTC
TRBJ2-1 TRBV4-2 few TRBD1 CASSFRQGYNEQFF TGTGCCAGCAGCTTTCGACAGGGGTACAATGAGCAGTTCTTC
TRBJ2-7 TRBV20-1 many - CSALGGLEQYF TGCAGTGCTCTCGGCGGACTCGAGCAGTACTTC
TRBJ1-3 TRBV4-2 few TRBD1 CASSQDGGTGAGGNTIYF TGTGCCAGCAGCCAAGACGGAGGTACAGGGGCCGGGGGAAACACCATATATTTT
TRBJ2-1 TRBV29-1 - TRBD2 CSVGRTSGTQTINEQFF TGCAGCGTCGGAAGGACTAGCGGAACCCAAACGATTAATGAGCAGTTCTTC
TRBJ1-1 TRBV4-1 many - CASSQDEGATEAFF TGCGCCAGCAGCCAAGATGAGGGAGCTACTGAAGCTTTCTTT
TRBJ2-1 TRBV7-3 few - CASSPKGGNEQFF TGTGCCAGCAGCCCCAAAGGGGGGAATGAGCAGTTCTTC
TRBJ2-5 TRBV12-3/TRBV12-4 many TRBD2 CASSGLAGVVETQYF TGTGCCAGCAGCGGACTAGCGGGAGTTGTGGAGACCCAGTACTTC
TRBJ2-7 TRBV6-2/TRBV6-3 few TRBD2 CASSYGLAVAYEQYF TGTGCCAGCAGTTACGGGCTAGCGGTTGCCTACGAGCAGTACTTC
TRBJ2-7 TRBV6-1 - TRBD2 CASTFGPGGSYEQYF TGTGCCAGCACTTTCGGTCCGGGGGGGTCCTACGAGCAGTACTTC
TRBJ1-5 TRBV9 few TRBD1 CASSGGTGDNQPQHF TGTGCCAGCAGCGGGGGGACAGGTGACAATCAGCCCCAGCATTTT
TRBJ1-1 TRBV20-1 many - CSAREGGNTEAFF TGCAGTGCTAGAGAAGGAGGGAACACTGAAGCTTTCTTT